The 6 T cell receptor beta chains listed next were all sequenced from one sample in a study of T cell changes during pregnancy in multiple sclerosis. Using immunoSEQ multiplex PCR, the repertoire was profiled, and TCRdb retains in-frame clones only, with some absent. The sample gives around 41,000 clones, just over 90% of which show up once; over 1.1% is in the top ten. Sequencing was performed on PBMCs (not recorded whether the cells were cultured). Receptor source: a female donor with multiple sclerosis, enrolled in a pregnancy study.

The rearrangement uses TRBV7-9 and TRBJ1-5, with 9 bases matching TRBD1. V trimming: 1 base; J trimming: 0 bases; junction bases outside the gene matches: 7. The CDR3 runs to 18 residues. Per the germline V gene, CDR1 is SEHNR and CDR2 is FQNEAQ (reference sequence). The CDR3 bases are TGTGCCAGCAGCTTAGGGGTTGGGACAGGGAATAGCAATCAGCCCCAGCATTTT. Encoded protein: CASSLGVGTGNSNQPQHF.

The chain joins TRBV2 to TRBJ2-1, with TRBD2 matching over 11 bases. The CDR3 has 15 amino acids. V was pared by 5 bases and J by 8 bases, with 8 bases of the junction left unmatched. CDR1 SNHLY and CDR2 FYNNEI come from the germline V gene. The CDR3 region is CASSRGLAESDEQFF. Written as DNA, the CDR3 is TGTGCCAGCAGTAGGGGACTAGCGGAGAGCGATGAGCAGTTCTTC.

This clone has just a few counts. The chain combines TRBV4-2 with TRBJ1-2, with 7 bases that match TRBD1. The CDR3 covers 15 residues. CDR1 and CDR2 (germline): LGHNA, YNFKEQ. V lost 0 bases, J lost 3 bases, and 4 bases stayed unmatched. CDR3 sequence (DNA): TGTGCCAGCAGCCAAGACAGGGGGAAGGACTATGGCTACACCTTC. Translated: CASSQDRGKDYGYTF.

This chain links TRBV28 with TRBJ2-2; 8 nucleotides line up with TRBD2. With 8 bases clipped from V and 3 bases from J, the junction kept 5 bases outside the gene matches. Germline V lookup: CDR1 MDHEN, CDR2 SYDVKM. This CDR3 has 14 amino acids. CDR3 sequence (DNA): TGTGCCAGCTCTACGGGGGGGGACACCGGGGAGCTGTTTTTT. Encoded protein: CASSTGGDTGELFF. Full variable domain (remainder filled in from reference TRBV28 and TRBJ2-2): DVKVTQSSRYLVKRTGEKVFLECVQDMDHENMFWYRQDPGLGLRLIYFSYDVKMKEKGDIPEGYSVSREKKERFSLILESASTNQTSMYLCASSTGGDTGELFFGEGSRLTVL.

The rearrangement uses TRBV7-2 and TRBJ2-3; 9 bases are shared with TRBD1. V trimming: 5 bases; J trimming: 1 base; junction bases outside the gene matches: 4. The CDR3 covers 15 residues. Germline V gene lookup returns CDR1 SGHTA and CDR2 FQGNSA. This CDR3 reads CASSLGQGGTDTQYF. The CDR3 DNA follows: TGTGCCAGCAGCCTGGGACAGGGAGGCACAGATACGCAGTATTTT. Drawing the rest from reference TRBV7-2 and TRBJ2-3, the complete variable domain is GAGVSQSPSNKVTEKGKDVELRCDPISGHTALYWYRQSLGQGLEFLIYFQGNSAPDKSGLPSDRFSAERTGGSVSTLTIQRTQQEDSAVYLCASSLGQGGTDTQYFGPGTRLTVL.

The chain has TRBV5-4 and TRBJ1-1; D unclear. The CDR3 has 14 residues. From germline, CDR1 is SGHNT and CDR2 YYREEE (reference sequence). Trimming removed 0 bases from V and 1 base from J, with 7 bases in between. The CDR3 DNA reads as TGTGCCAGCAGCTTGGGGACGGGGAACACTGAAGCTTTCTTT. Its protein is CASSLGTGNTEAFF.